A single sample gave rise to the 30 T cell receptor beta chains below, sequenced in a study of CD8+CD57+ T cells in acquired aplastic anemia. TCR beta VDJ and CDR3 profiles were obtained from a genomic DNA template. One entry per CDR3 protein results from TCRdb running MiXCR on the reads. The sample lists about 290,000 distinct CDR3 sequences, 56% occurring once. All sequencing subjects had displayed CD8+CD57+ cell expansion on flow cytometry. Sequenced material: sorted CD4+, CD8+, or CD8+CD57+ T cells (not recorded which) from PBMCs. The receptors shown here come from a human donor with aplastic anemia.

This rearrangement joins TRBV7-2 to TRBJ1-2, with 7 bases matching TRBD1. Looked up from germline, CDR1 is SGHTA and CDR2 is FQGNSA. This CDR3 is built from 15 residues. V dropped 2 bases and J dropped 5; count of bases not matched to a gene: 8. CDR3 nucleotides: TGTGCCAGCAGCTTAAACAGGGGACTTCCTTATGGCTACACCTTC. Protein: CASSLNRGLPYGYTF.

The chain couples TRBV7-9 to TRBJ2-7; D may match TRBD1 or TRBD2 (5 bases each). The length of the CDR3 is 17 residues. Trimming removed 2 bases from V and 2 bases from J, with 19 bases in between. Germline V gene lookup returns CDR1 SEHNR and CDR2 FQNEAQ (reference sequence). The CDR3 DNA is TGTGCCAGCAGCTTAATGGGACCGACAAGGGACGCCTACGAGCAGTACTTC. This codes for CASSLMGPTRDAYEQYF.

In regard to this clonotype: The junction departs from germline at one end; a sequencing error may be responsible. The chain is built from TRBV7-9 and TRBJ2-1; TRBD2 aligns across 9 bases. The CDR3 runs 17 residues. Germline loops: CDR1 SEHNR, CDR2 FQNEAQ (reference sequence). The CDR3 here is CASSLWPAGGPYNEQFF. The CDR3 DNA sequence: TGCGCCAGCAGCTTGTGGCCCGCGGGGGGGCCATACAATGAGCAGTTCTTC.

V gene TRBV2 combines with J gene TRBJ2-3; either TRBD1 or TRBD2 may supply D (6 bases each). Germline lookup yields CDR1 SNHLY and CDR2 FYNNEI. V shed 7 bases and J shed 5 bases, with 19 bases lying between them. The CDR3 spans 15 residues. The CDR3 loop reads CASKVGGPGLDTQYF. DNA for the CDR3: TGTGCCAGCAAAGTAGGGGGGCCAGGTTTAGATACGCAGTATTTT.

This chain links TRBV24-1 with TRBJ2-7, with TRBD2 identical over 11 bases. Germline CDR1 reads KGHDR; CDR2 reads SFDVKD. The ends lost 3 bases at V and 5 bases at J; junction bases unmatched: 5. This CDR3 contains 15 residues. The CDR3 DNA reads TGTGCCACCAGTGATCCGGGACTAGCGGCAAACGAGCAGTACTTC. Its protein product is CATSDPGLAANEQYF.

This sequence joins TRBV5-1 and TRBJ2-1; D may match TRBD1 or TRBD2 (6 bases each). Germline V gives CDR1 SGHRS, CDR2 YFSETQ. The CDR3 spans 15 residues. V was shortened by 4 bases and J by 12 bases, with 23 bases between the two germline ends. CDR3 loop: CASSRGQGRADTQFF. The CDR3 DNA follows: TGCGCCAGCAGCCGGGGGCAGGGCCGAGCAGATACGCAGTTCTTC.

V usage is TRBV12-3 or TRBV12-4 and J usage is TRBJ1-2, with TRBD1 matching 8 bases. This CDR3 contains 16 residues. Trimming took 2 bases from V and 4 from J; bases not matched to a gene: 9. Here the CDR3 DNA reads TGTGCCAGCAGTTTATGGTCCCGACAGGGGACCTATGGCTACACCTTC. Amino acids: CASSLWSRQGTYGYTF.

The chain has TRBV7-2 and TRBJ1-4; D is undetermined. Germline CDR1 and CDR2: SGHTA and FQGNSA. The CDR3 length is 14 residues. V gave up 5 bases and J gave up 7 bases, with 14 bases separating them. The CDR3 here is CASSQVAFSEKLFF. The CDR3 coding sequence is TGTGCCAGCAGCCAGGTGGCCTTTAGTGAAAAACTGTTTTTT.

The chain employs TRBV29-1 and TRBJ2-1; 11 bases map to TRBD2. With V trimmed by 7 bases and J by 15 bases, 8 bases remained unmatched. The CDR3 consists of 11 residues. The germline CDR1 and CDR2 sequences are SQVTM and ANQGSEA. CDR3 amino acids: CSDSGGAVPFF. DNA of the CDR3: TGCAGCGATAGCGGGGGGGCCGTTCCGTTCTTC.

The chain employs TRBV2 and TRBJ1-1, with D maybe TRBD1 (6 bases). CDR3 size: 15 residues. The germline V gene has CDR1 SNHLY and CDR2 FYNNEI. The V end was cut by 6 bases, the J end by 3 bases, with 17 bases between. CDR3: CASRWSQGWDTEAFF. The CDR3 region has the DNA TGTGCCAGCAGGTGGAGCCAGGGGTGGGACACTGAAGCTTTCTTT.

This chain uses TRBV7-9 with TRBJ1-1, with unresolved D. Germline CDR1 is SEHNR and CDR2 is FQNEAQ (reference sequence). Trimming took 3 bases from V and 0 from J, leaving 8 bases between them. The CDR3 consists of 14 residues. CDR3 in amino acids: CASSFLPLNTEAFF. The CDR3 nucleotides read TGTGCCAGCAGCTTCCTTCCCCTGAACACTGAAGCTTTCTTT.

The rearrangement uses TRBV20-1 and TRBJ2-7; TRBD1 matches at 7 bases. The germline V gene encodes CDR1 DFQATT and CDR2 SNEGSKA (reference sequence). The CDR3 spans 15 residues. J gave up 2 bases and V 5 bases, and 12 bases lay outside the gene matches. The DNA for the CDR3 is TGCAGTGCTTCAAAAGCCGGGACAGAGCCCTACGAGCAGTACTTC. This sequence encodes CSASKAGTEPYEQYF.

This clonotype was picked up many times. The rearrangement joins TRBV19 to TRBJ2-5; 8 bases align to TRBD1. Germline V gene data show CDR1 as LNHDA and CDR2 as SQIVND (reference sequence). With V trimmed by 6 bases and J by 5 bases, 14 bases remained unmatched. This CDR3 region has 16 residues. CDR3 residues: CASSTGTGSKWETQYF. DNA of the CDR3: TGTGCCAGTAGCACCGGGACAGGTTCTAAGTGGGAGACCCAGTACTTC.

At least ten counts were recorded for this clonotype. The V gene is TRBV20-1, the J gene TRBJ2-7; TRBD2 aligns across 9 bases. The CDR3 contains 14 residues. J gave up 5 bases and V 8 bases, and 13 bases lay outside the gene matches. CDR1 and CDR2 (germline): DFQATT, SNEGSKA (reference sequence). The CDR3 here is CSTSRAGGPDEQYF. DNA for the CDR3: TGCAGTACTTCCCGCGCGGGAGGGCCCGACGAGCAGTACTTC.

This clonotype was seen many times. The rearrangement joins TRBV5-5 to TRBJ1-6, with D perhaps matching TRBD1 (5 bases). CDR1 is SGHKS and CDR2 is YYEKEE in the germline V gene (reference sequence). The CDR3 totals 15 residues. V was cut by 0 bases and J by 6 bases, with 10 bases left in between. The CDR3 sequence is CASSLGGRINSPLHF. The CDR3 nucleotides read TGTGCCAGCAGCTTGGGGGGGAGAATTAATTCACCCCTCCACTTT.

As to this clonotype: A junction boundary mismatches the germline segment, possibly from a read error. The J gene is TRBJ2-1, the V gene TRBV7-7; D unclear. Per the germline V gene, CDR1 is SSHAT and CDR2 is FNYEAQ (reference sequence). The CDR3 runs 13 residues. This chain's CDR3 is CASSLVSSNEQFF. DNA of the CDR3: TGTGCTAGCAGCTTAGTTAGTAGCAATGAGCAGTTCTTC. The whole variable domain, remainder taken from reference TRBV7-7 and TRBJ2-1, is GAGVSQSPRYKVTKRGQDVTLRCDPISSHATLYWYQQALGQGPEFLTYFNYEAQPDKSGLPSDRFSAERPEGSISTLTIQRTEQRDSAMYRCASSLVSSNEQFFGPGTRLTVL.

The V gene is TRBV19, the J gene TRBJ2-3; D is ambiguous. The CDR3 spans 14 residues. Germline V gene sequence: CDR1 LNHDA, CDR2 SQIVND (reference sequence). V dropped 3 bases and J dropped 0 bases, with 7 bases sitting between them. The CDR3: CASSMMDSTDTQYF. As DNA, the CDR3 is TGTGCCAGTAGTATGATGGACAGCACAGATACGCAGTATTTT.

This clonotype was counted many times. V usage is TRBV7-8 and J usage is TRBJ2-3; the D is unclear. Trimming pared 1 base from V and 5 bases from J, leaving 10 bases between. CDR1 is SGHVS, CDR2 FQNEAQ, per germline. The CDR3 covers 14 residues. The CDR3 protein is CASSLVFRGDTQYF. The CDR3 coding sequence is TGTGCCAGCAGCTTAGTCTTTCGAGGAGATACGCAGTATTTT.

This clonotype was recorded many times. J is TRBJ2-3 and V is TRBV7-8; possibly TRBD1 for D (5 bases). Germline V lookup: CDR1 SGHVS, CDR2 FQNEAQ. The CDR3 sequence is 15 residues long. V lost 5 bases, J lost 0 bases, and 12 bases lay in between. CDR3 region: CASSTNGASTDTQYF. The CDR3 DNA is TGTGCCAGCAGCACTAATGGGGCTAGCACAGATACGCAGTATTTT.

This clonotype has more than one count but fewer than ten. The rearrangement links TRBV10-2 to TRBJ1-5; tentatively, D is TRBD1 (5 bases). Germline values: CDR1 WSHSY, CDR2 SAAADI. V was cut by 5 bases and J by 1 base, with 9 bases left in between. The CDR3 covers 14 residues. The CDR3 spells CASSWDVSNQPQHF. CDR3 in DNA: TGCGCCAGCAGTTGGGACGTCAGCAATCAGCCCCAGCATTTT.

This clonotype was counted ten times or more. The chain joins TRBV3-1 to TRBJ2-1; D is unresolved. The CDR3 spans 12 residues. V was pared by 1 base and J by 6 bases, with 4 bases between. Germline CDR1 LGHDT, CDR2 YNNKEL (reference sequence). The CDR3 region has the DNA TGTGCCAGCAGCCAAGCTCCCAATGAGCAGTTCTTC. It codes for CASSQAPNEQFF.

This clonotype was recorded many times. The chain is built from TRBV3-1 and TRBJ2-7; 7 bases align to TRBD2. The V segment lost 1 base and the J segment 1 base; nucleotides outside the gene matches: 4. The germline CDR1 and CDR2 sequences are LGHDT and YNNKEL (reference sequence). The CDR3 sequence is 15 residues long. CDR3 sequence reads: CASSQVLGRSYEQYF. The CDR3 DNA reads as TGTGCCAGCAGCCAAGTTCTCGGGAGGTCCTACGAGCAGTACTTC.

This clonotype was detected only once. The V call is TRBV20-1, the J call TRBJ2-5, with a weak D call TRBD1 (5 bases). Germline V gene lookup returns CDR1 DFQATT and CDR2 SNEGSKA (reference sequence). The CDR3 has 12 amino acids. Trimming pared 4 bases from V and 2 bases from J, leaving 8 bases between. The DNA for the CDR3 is TGCAGTGCTAAAGGGGCTCAAGAGACCCAGTACTTC. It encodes CSAKGAQETQYF.

The CDR3: CASSIVTDTQYF. CDR3 bases: TGTGCCAGCAGCATTGTTACAGATACGCAGTATTTT. This chain links TRBV7-2 with TRBJ2-3; no clear D. This CDR3 has 12 residues. With 5 bases removed from V and 3 bases from J, the gap between germline ends came to 6 bases. Looked up from germline, CDR1 is SGHTA and CDR2 is FQGNSA.

In DNA, the CDR3 is TGTGCCAGCAGCTTAGCGCCCGGGGGGGCCACCGGGGAGCTGTTTTTT. Its translation: CASSLAPGGATGELFF. The V gene is TRBV7-7, the J gene TRBJ2-2; 8 positions agree with TRBD2. The CDR3 contains 16 residues. V was pared by 0 bases and J by 4 bases, with 4 bases of the junction left unmatched. Per germline, CDR1 SSHAT and CDR2 FNYEAQ (reference sequence).

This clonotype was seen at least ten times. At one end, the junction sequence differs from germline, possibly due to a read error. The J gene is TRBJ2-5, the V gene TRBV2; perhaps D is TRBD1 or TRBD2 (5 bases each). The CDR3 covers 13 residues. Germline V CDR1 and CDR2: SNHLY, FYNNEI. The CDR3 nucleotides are TGTGCCAGCAGTACCGGGGCCCAAGGGACCCAGTACTTC. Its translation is CASSTGAQGTQYF.

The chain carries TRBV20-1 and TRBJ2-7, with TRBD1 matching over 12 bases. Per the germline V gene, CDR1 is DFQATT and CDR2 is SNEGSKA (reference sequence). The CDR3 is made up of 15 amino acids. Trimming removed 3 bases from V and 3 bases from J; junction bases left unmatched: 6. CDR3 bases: TGCAGTGCTAGCTCCGGGACAGGGGGCCTCTACGAGCAGTACTTC. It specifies CSASSGTGGLYEQYF.

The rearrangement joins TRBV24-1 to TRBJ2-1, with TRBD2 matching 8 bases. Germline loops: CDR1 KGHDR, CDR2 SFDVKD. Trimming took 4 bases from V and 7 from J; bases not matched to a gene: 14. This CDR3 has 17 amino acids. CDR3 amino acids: CATSERKAGARLNEQFF. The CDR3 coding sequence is TGTGCCACCAGTGAACGCAAAGCGGGAGCACGCTTGAATGAGCAGTTCTTC.

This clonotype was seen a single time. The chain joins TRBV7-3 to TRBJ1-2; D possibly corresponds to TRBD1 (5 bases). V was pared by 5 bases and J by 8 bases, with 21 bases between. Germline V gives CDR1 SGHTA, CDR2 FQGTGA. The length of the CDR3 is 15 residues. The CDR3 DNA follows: TGTGCCAGCAGCCTACGGCAGGCTGGGGGTAAAGGCTACACCTTC. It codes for CASSLRQAGGKGYTF.

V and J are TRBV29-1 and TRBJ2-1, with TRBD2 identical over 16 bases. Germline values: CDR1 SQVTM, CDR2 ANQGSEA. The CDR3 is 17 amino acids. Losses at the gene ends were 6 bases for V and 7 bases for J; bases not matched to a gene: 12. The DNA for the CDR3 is TGCAGCGTCGGGGGACTAGCGGGAGGGCCAGGATATAATGAGCAGTTCTTC. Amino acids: CSVGGLAGGPGYNEQFF.